What follows is one T cell receptor beta chain and its context. Its antigen is still unknown. This CDR3 has 16 residues. CDR1 SGHVS and CDR2 FQNEAQ come from the germline V gene. Trimming shortened V by 5 bases and J by 1 base, and 16 bases separated the two germline ends. Molecular-barcoded quantitative 5'-RACE produced these TCR beta libraries. TCRdb independently ran MiXCR on the 5' RACE reads; one entry per CDR3 protein. The table has approximately 25,000 distinct CDR3 sequences, about a sixth seen once. The data originate from a study of CD8 T cells in ankylosing spondylitis. Findings of the study overall: Enrichment of disease-linked clones was reportedly significant in matched ankylosing spondylitis synovial fluid. Previously reported in reactive arthritis synovial fluid and blood were some of the motif variants.

Sequenced material: blood. J is TRBJ2-3 and V is TRBV7-8; D is possibly TRBD2 (5 bases). This receptor was taken from a male donor with ankylosing spondylitis or in good health (not recorded which). CDR3 nucleotides: TGTGCCAGCAGCCCTTGGACTGCCTCGGGCACAGATACGCAGTATTTT. Protein: CASSPWTASGTDTQYF.